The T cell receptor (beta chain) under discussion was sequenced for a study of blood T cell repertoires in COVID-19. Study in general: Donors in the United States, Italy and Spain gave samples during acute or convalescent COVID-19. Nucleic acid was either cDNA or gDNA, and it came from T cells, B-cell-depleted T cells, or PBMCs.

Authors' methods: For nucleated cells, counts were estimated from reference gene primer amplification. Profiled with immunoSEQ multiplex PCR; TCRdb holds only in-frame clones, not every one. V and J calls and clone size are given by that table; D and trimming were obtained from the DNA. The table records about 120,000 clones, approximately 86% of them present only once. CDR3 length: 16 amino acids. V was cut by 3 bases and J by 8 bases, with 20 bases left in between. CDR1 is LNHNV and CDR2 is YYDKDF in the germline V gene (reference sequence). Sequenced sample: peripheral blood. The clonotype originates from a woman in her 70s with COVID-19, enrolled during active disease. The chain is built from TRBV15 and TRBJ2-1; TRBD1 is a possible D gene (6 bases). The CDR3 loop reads CATSSQEQGAAYEQFF. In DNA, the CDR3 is TGTGCCACCAGCAGTCAAGAACAGGGAGCGGCATATGAGCAGTTCTTC.